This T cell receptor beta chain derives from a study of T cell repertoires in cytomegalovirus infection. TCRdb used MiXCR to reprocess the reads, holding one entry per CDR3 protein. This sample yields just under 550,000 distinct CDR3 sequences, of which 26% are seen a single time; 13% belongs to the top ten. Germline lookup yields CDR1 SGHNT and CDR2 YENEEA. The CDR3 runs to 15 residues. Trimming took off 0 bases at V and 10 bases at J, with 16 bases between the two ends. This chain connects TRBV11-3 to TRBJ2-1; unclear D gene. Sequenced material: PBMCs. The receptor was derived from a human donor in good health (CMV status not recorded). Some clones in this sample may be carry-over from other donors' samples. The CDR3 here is CASSLEALGFGEQFF. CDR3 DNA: TGTGCCAGCAGCTTAGAGGCCCTGGGTTTTGGCGAGCAGTTCTTC.